This T cell receptor beta chain was identified in a study of CD8 T cells in ankylosing spondylitis. General study findings and limits: There were earlier reports of some motif variants in reactive arthritis synovial fluid and blood. Matched ankylosing spondylitis synovial fluid reportedly contained a significantly enriched population of disease-linked clones. Typical of ankylosing spondylitis blood, it appeared, was a TCR beta motif of seven to nine highly homologous variants.

The CDR3 length is 14 residues. CDR1 and CDR2 (germline): MNHEY, SMNVEV (reference sequence). The ends were cut back, 5 bases at V and 4 bases at J, with 14 bases in the middle. In making TCR beta libraries, quantitative 5'-RACE with molecular barcodes was used. TCRdb reprocessed the 5' RACE reads via MiXCR and lists one record per CDR3 protein. The data contain approximately 150,000 distinct CDR3 sequences, 17% of them singletons. This clonotype has more than one count but fewer than ten. Antigen: not known. This sequence joins TRBV27 and TRBJ2-5; D remains unclear. What was sequenced was blood, either unsorted or a sorted T cell fraction (not recorded which). This sequence originates from a male donor with ankylosing spondylitis. CDR3 DNA sequence: TGTGCCAGCAGTCCCTTGGACCATTCAGAGACCCAGTACTTC. Protein product: CASSPLDHSETQYF.